This TCR beta chain was recorded in a study of PD-L1 blockade in urothelial cancer. Study as a whole: Of about 30 patients, just under 26 were males with bladder-origin urothelial cancer. Blood analysis was done at 3 weeks (second dose) and 6 weeks after treatment began. Study findings and constraints: At 3 weeks on treatment, tumor-associated clones expanded more with durable benefit. Below-median TCR clonality that was measured in pretreatment blood predicted better survival.

TCRdb's table, derived via immunoSEQ multiplex PCR, lists solely in-frame clones and lacks some. The sample holds about 45,000 clones, more than 70% seen once. As concerns this clone: Its antigen is not identified.

The time point is: pretreatment peripheral blood. Trimming removed 8 bases from V and 0 bases from J, with 16 bases in between. This CDR3 is built from 15 residues. Germline loops: CDR1 LNHNV, CDR2 YYDKDF (reference sequence). V is TRBV15 and J is TRBJ1-1; no firm D call. The source material was PBMCs, sampled around atezolizumab (anti-PD-L1) treatment. This clonotype was sampled from a donor over 35 with urothelial cancer. The CDR3 DNA reads TGTGCCACCGGTCAACCGAGGCAGCTGAACACTGAAGCTTTCTTT. It specifies CATGQPRQLNTEAFF. The complete variable domain, with remaining parts taken from reference TRBV15 and TRBJ1-1, reads DAMVIQNPRYQVTQFGKPVTLSCSQTLNHNVMYWYQQKSSQAPKLLFHYYDKDFNNEADTPDNFQSRRPNTSFCFLDIRSPGLGDTAMYLCATGQPRQLNTEAFFGQGTRLTVV.